This T cell receptor beta chain was retrieved from a study of response to subunit inactivated influenza vaccine. Points from the study as a whole: Only a handful of new T cells, the authors suggested, are recruited with each seasonal influenza vaccination.

As concerns this clonotype: Its matching antigen is unknown.

V was clipped by 4 bases and J by 3 bases; unmatched bases: 6. The CDR3 is 15 amino acids. Germline CDR1 reads SGHKS; CDR2 reads YYEKEE (reference sequence). TCRdb used MiXCR to reprocess the RT-PCR reads, holding one entry per CDR3 protein. The sample contains 530,000 or so distinct CDR3 sequences, about 12% of which appear only once. This clonotype was obtained from a man in his forties or fifties who received an inactivated influenza vaccine. This chain joins TRBV5-5 and TRBJ2-1; 8 nucleotides line up with TRBD1. The sample in question was PBMCs from blood, obtained on the day of vaccination. CDR3 DNA sequence: TGTGCCAGCAGCGGAACAGGGGGGTTCTACAATGAGCAGTTCTTC. Residues: CASSGTGGFYNEQFF. The full variable domain, in which reference TRBV5-5 and TRBJ2-1 provide the parts outside the CDR3, is DAGVTQSPTHLIKTRGQQVTLRCSPISGHKSVSWYQQVLGQGPQFIFQYYEKEERGRGNFPDRFSARQFPNYSSELNVNALLLGDSALYLCASSGTGGFYNEQFFGPGTRLTVL.